The clone carrying this TCR beta chain showed up just a few times. As to treatment: about 20 received Ad26.COV2.S at low or high dose, single or two shots; 5 received placebo; per-sample allocation not given. Collection of samples fell on day 63 after the first vaccine or placebo injection. Here immunoSEQ multiplex PCR was the method, and the copy in TCRdb shows in-frame clones only, minus some. The table lists 300,000 to 350,000 clones, approximately 90% of them singletons, with approximately 5.9% in the top ten. The CDR3 contains 14 residues. Germline assignment: CDR1 LGHNA and CDR2 YNFKEQ. V shed 2 bases and J shed 3 bases, with 9 bases lying between them. This entry belongs to a study of Ad26.COV2.S vaccination and SARS-CoV-2 variants.

V gene TRBV4-2 combines with J gene TRBJ2-3, with unresolved D. This sequence was found in a person between 18 and 59 years old who received the Ad26.COV2.S COVID-19 vaccine or a placebo. Sequenced here: peripheral blood, sampled in a trial of Ad26.COV2.S vaccine versus placebo. The CDR3 nucleotides are TGTGCCAGCAGCCAATCTAGGTTGACAGATACGCAGTATTTT. Encoded protein: CASSQSRLTDTQYF.